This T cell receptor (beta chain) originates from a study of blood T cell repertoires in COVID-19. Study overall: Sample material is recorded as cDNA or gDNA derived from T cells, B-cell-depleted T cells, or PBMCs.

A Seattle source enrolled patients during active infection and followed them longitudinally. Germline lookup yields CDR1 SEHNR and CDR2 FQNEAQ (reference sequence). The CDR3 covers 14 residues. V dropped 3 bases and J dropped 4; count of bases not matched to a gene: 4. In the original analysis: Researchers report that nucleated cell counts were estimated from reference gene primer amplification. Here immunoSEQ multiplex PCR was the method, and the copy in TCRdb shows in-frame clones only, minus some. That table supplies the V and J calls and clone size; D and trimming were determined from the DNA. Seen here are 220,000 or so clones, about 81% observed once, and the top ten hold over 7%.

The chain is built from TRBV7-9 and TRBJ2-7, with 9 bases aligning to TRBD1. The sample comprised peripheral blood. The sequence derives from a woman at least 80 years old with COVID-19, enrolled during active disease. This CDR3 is CASSFWDRVYEQYF. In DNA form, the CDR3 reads TGTGCCAGCAGCTTTTGGGACAGGGTATACGAGCAGTACTTC.